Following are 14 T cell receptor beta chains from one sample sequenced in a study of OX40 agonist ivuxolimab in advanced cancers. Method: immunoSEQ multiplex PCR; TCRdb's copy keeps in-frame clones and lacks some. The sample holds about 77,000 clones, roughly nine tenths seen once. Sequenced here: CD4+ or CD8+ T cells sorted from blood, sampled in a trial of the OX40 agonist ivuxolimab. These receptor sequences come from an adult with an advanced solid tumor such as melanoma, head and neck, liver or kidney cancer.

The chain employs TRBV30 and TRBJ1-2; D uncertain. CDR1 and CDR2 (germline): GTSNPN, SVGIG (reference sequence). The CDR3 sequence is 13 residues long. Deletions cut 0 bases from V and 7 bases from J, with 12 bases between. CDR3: CAWSVNSGLGYTF. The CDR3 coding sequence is TGTGCCTGGAGTGTAAATAGCGGGCTTGGCTACACCTTC.

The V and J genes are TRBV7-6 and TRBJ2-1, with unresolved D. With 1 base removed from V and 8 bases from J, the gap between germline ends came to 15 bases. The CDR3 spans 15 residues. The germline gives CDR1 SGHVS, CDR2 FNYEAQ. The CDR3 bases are TGTGCCAGCAGCTTAGAAGGTTCTTCGGTCTATGAGCAGTTCTTC. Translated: CASSLEGSSVYEQFF.

DNA for the CDR3: TGCGCCAGCAGCTGGGGACTAGCGGGCCTCTACAATGAGCAGTTCTTC. Translation: CASSWGLAGLYNEQFF. The rearrangement joins TRBV5-1 to TRBJ2-1, with 12 bases lining up with TRBD2. The CDR3 loop spans 16 amino acids. Germline V gene sequence: CDR1 SGHRS, CDR2 YFSETQ. Trimming at V came to 3 bases and at J to 3 bases, leaving 4 bases not matched to a gene.

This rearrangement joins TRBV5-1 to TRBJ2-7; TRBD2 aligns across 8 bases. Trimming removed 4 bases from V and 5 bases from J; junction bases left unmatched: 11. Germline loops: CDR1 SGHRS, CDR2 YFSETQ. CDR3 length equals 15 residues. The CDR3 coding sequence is TGCGCCAGCAGCCCGGGAGGAGCGGGAGTCCACGAGCAGTACTTC. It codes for CASSPGGAGVHEQYF.

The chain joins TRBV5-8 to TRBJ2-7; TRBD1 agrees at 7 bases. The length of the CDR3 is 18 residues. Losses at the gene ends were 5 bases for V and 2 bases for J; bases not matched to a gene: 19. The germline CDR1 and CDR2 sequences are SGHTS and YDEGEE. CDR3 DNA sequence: TGTGCCAGCAGACTCGAAAGAGGGAATCGACAGGGACCCTACGAGCAGTACTTC. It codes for CASRLERGNRQGPYEQYF.

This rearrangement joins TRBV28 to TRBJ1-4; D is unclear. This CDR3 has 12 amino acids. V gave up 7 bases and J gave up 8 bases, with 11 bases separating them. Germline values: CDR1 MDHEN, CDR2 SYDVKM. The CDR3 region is CASMAVGEKLFF. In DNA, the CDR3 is TGTGCCAGCATGGCGGTTGGCGAAAAACTGTTTTTT.

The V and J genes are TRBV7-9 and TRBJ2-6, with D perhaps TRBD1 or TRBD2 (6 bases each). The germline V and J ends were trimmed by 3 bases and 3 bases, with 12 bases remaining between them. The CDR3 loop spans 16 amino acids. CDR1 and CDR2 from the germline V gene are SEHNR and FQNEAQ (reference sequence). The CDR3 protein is CASSFGGAIGANVLTF. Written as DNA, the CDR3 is TGTGCCAGCAGCTTCGGGGGCGCGATTGGGGCCAACGTCCTGACTTTC.

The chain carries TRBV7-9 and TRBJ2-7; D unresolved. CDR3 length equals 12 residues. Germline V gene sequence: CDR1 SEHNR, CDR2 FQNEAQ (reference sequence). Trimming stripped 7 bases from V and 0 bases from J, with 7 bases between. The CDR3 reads CASMPSSYEQYF. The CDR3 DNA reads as TGTGCCAGCATGCCGAGCTCCTACGAGCAGTACTTC.

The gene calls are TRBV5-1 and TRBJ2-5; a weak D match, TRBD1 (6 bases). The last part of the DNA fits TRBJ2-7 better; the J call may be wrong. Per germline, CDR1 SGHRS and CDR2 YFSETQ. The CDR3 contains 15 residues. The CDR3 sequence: CASSLAGVSSYEQYF. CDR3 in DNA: TGCGCCAGCAGCTTGGCAGGGGTGAGCTCCTACGAGCAGTACTTC.

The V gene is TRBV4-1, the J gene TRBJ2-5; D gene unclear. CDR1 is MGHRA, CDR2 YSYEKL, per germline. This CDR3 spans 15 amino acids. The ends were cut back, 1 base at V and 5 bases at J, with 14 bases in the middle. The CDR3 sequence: CASSQAPSTGETQYF. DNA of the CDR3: TGCGCCAGCAGCCAAGCTCCCTCGACCGGGGAGACCCAGTACTTC.

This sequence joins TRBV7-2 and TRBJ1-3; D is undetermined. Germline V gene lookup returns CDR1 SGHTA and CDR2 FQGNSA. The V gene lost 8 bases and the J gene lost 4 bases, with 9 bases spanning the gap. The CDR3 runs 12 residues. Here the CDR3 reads CASRPPGNTIYF. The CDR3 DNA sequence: TGTGCCAGCCGCCCGCCCGGAAACACCATATATTTT. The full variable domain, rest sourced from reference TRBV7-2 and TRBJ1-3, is GAGVSQSPSNKVTEKGKDVELRCDPISGHTALYWYRQSLGQGLEFLIYFQGNSAPDKSGLPSDRFSAERTGGSVSTLTIQRTQQEDSAVYLCASRPPGNTIYFGEGSWLTVV.

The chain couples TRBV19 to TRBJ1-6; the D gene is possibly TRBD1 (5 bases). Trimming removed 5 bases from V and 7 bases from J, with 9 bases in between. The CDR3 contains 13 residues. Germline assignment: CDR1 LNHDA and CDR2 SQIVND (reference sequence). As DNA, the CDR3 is TGTGCCAGTAGTCTCCAGGGAAATTCACCCCTCCACTTT. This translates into CASSLQGNSPLHF.

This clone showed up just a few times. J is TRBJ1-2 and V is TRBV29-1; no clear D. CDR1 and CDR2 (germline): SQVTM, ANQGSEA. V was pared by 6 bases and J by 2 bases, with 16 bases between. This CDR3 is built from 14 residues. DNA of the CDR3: TGCAGCGTGGGTGGGGTTTCGAAAAACTATGGCTACACCTTC. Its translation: CSVGGVSKNYGYTF.

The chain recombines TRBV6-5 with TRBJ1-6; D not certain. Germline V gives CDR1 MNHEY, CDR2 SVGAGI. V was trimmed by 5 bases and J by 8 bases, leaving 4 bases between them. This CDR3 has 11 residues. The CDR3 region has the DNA TGTGCCAGCAGTGAACATTCACCCCTCCACTTT. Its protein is CASSEHSPLHF.